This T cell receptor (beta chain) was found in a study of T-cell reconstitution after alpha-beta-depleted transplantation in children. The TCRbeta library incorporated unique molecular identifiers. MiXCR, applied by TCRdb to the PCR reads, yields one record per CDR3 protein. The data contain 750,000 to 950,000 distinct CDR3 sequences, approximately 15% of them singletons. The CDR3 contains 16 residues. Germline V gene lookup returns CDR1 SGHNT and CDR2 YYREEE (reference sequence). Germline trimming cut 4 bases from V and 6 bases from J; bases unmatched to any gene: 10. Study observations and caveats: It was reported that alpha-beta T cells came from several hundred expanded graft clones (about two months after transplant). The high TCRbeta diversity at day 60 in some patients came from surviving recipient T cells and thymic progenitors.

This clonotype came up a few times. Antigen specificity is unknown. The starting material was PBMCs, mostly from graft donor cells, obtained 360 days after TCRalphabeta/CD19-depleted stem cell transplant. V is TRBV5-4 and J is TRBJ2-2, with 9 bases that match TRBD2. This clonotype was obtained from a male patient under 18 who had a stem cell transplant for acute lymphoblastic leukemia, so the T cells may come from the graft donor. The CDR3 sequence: CASSPGLAPGSGELFF. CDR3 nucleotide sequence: TGTGCCAGCAGCCCGGGACTAGCCCCGGGGTCCGGGGAGCTGTTTTTT.